The rows below give T cell receptor beta chains drawn from one sample of a study of CD8+CD57+ T cells in acquired aplastic anemia. Via MiXCR, TCRdb re-called the reads, giving one row per CDR3 protein. The data contain about 420,000 distinct CDR3 sequences, about two thirds of them singletons. Sample: sorted CD4+, CD8+, or CD8+CD57+ T cells (not recorded which) from PBMCs. The receptors come from a human donor in good health, serving as a control. Each CDR3 is given with its conserved first and last residue. A D gene is named only where the DNA matches it firmly. Clone size appears in some rows only: once, few, many, or a class for an expanded clone.

d_gene | j_gene | v_gene | abundance | CDR3nt | CDR3aa
TRBD2 | TRBJ2-1 | TRBV7-2 | - | TGTGCCAGCAGCTCCAACAGTCTAGCGGGGGCCTACAATGAGCAGTTCTTC | CASSSNSLAGAYNEQFF
- | TRBJ2-7 | TRBV7-8 | - | TGTGCCAGCAGCTTATACGCAGGGGCATCCTACGAGCAGTACTTC | CASSLYAGASYEQYF
- | TRBJ2-1 | TRBV5-1 | once | TGCGCCAGCAGCGACCCTGGTAACACTTACAATGAGCAGTTCTTC | CASSDPGNTYNEQFF
- | TRBJ1-6 | TRBV7-9 | - | TGTGCCAGCAGCTTAGGCAGAAACTATGGCTACACCTTCCACTTT | CASSLGRNYGYTFHF
TRBD2 | TRBJ2-3 | TRBV24-1 | - | TGTGCCACCAGTGATGACGGGACTAGCGGGGATGGAGATACGCAGTATTTT | CATSDDGTSGDGDTQYF
TRBD1 | TRBJ2-1 | TRBV6-6 | - | TGTGCCAGCACCGACAAACAGGGGAATGAGCAGTTCTTC | CASTDKQGNEQFF
- | TRBJ2-4 | TRBV20-1 | once | TGCAGTGGAGGGGACCGGCGGGCGATTCAGTACTTC | CSGGDRRAIQYF
TRBD1 | TRBJ2-2 | TRBV6-2/TRBV6-3 | many | TGTGCCAGCCGGACAGGACCGAACACCGGGGAGCTGTTTTTT | CASRTGPNTGELFF
- | TRBJ1-4 | TRBV29-1 | many | TGCAGCGCGTTGAAAGGGTCTGGGGGGCATAATGAAAAACTGTTTTTT | CSALKGSGGHNEKLFF
- | TRBJ2-7 | TRBV15 | - | TGTGCCACCAGCAGGAACCCGGGGGACACCGAGACGCACTTC | CATSRNPGDTETHF
- | TRBJ2-6 | TRBV5-1 | many | TGCGCCAGCAGCCTCATGGCAGGGACCTCTGGGGCCAACGTCCTGACTTTC | CASSLMAGTSGANVLTF
TRBD1 | TRBJ1-5 | TRBV20-1 | - | TGCAGTGCTAGGGACAGGTGGAACTATGACAATCAGCCCCAGCATTTT | CSARDRWNYDNQPQHF
TRBD1 | TRBJ1-2 | TRBV6-1 | - | TGTGCCAGCAGCAGAGATCGGGCAGGGGGCGATGGCTACACCTTC | CASSRDRAGGDGYTF
- | TRBJ1-5 | TRBV2 | many | TGTGCCAGCAGAGACAGTCTCCTTCAGCCCCAGCATTTT | CASRDSLLQPQHF
- | TRBJ1-5 | TRBV5-1 | - | TGCGCCAGCAGCCCGGCCGGAAGCTCACCGCATTTT | CASSPAGSSPHF
- | TRBJ1-5 | TRBV20-1 | - | TGCAGTGCGAAAGGACAGAACACAGATAAGCCCCAGCATTTT | CSAKGQNTDKPQHF
TRBD1 | TRBJ1-6 | TRBV7-9 | - | TGTGCCAGCAGGTCACAGGGGACCAATTCACCCCTCCACTTT | CASRSQGTNSPLHF
TRBD1 | TRBJ1-3 | TRBV9 | - | TGTTTCAGCGGAACTGGGACAGCCAACTCTGGAAACACCATATATTTT | CFSGTGTANSGNTIYF
- | TRBJ1-5 | TRBV20-1 | many | TGCAGTGCCAGTTTTGGGAGGGGACATGGCAATCAGCCCCAGCATTTT | CSASFGRGHGNQPQHF
- | TRBJ2-3 | TRBV4-1 | many | TGCGCCAGCAGGGGTTCGGGCACAGATACGCAGTATTTT | CASRGSGTDTQYF
TRBD1 | TRBJ1-5 | TRBV19 | many | TGTGCCAGTAGAACGGACAGGTTGGCCAATCAGCCCCAGCATTTT | CASRTDRLANQPQHF
TRBD2 | TRBJ2-3 | TRBV29-1 | - | TGCAGCGTTCCGCGGACTAGCACAGATCCGCACTATTTT | CSVPRTSTDPHYF
TRBD2 | TRBJ2-1 | TRBV20-1 | - | TGCAGTGGCCTTCTAGCGGGGGGGCCGTCCGCTGAGCAGTTCTTC | CSGLLAGGPSAEQFF
- | TRBJ2-3 | TRBV9 | - | TGTGCCAGCAGCGTGGGGCTTGTGGATACGCAGTATTTT | CASSVGLVDTQYF
- | TRBJ2-7 | TRBV2 | once | TGTGCCAGCACCCCTGACGGGATTTACGAGCAGTACTTC | CASTPDGIYEQYF
- | TRBJ2-7 | TRBV7-2 | - | TGTGCCAGCAGTCCAGCGGCCAGGGGCACTGAAGCTTTCTACTTC | CASSPAARGTEAFYF
- | TRBJ1-5 | TRBV7-2 | once | TGTGCCAGCAGCTTGCCAGGGTGCCGACAGCCTCGGCACTTT | CASSLPGCRQPRHF
TRBD2 | TRBJ2-1 | TRBV20-1 | - | TGCAGTGGTGAGCGGGGGTCCCACCCTAAGCAGTTCTTC | CSGERGSHPKQFF
- | TRBJ1-2 | TRBV7-9 | - | TGTGCCAGCAGCCTAAGGAGACGAACCTATGGCTACACCTTC | CASSLRRRTYGYTF
TRBD2 | TRBJ2-1 | TRBV2 | - | TGTGCCAGCAGTAAGATTACTACCGGGACTAGCGGCTCCTACAATGAGCAGTTCTTC | CASSKITTGTSGSYNEQFF
TRBD2 | TRBJ2-1 | TRBV10-1 | - | TGCGCCAGCAGTGCGCCGGCGGGAGACAGAGAGCTGGGTTCCACTGCCTACAATGAGCAGTTCTTC | CASSAPAGDRELGSTAYNEQFF
- | TRBJ2-7 | TRBV6-5 | - | TGTGCCAGCAGTTTCTACGAGCAGCACTTC | CASSFYEQHF
- | TRBJ2-7 | TRBV5-4 | - | TGTGCCAGCAGCACCAAGTGCTGGGGCAAGCTTTACGAGCAGTACTTC | CASSTKCWGKLYEQYF
TRBD2 | TRBJ2-3 | TRBV10-3 | few | TGTGCCATCAGTGACGGCGGGGGAGGCTACAATGAGCAGTATTTT | CAISDGGGGYNEQYF
- | TRBJ2-7 | TRBV25-1 | - | TGTGCCAGCAGTGGGCGCTACACGACAGAGAGTACCTACGAGCAGTACTTC | CASSGRYTTESTYEQYF
- | TRBJ2-1 | TRBV12-3/TRBV12-4 | - | TGTGCCAGCACCGTGGTTGAGCAGTTCTTC | CASTVVEQFF
- | TRBJ1-3 | TRBV7-2 | - | TGTGCCAGCAGCTGGATAGCTGGGGTGCTTCAGGGAAACCCCATATATTTT | CASSWIAGVLQGNPIYF
TRBD1 | TRBJ1-2 | TRBV7-8 | - | TGTGCCAGCACCGCCTCGGGACAGGGGGCCTTGGATGGCTACACCTTC | CASTASGQGALDGYTF
- | TRBJ2-3 | TRBV7-6 | few | - | CASSLGYEQYFGPF
TRBD2 | TRBJ2-3 | TRBV11-2 | - | TGTGCCAGCAGCTGGCGGGGGGCGGGCACAGATACGCAGTATTTT | CASSWRGAGTDTQYF
- | TRBJ1-6 | TRBV7-2 | - | TGTGCCAGCAGCTTAAGGGGAGGGGATCAGCCCCAGCACTTT | CASSLRGGDQPQHF
- | TRBJ1-5 | TRBV19 | - | TGTGCCAGTAGTCCCCAAGCGGTGGTCGAGCCCCAGCATTTT | CASSPQAVVEPQHF
- | TRBJ2-7 | TRBV7-3 | few | TGTGCCAGCAGCTTCCCCACTGGCGAGCAGTACTTC | CASSFPTGEQYF
- | TRBJ2-2 | TRBV5-5 | - | TGTGCCAGCAGCGCCCCCCCAGGGGTAACCGGGGAGCTGTTTTTT | CASSAPPGVTGELFF
- | TRBJ1-6 | TRBV7-2 | - | TGTGCCAGCAGTTTCGGCGGGGCAAGGGATTCACCCCTCCACTTT | CASSFGGARDSPLHF
- | TRBJ2-1 | TRBV7-9 | many | TGTGCCAGCAGCCCCTCTTTCCATGAGCAGTTCTTC | CASSPSFHEQFF